This entry lists 32 T cell receptor beta chains sequenced from one sample in a study of blood T cell repertoires in COVID-19. TCRdb keeps only in-frame clones here, not all; method: immunoSEQ multiplex PCR. This sample has under 150,000 clones, with 84% found just once. Sequencing was performed on PBMCs or T cells enriched from blood (not recorded which). Every receptor here comes from a woman aged 50 to 60 who had been exposed to COVID-19.

The CDR3 sequence: CASNLIAGATDTQYF. As DNA, the CDR3 is TGTGCCAGTAACCTCATTGCGGGAGCAACAGATACGCAGTATTTT. This sequence joins TRBV19 and TRBJ2-3, with 7 bases fitting TRBD2. J gave up 3 bases and V 7 bases, and 10 bases lay outside the gene matches. Germline-derived CDR1 and CDR2 are LNHDA and SQIVND (reference sequence). The CDR3 has 15 residues. The full variable domain, in which reference TRBV19 and TRBJ2-3 provide the parts outside the CDR3, is DGGITQSPKYLFRKEGQNVTLSCEQNLNHDAMYWYRQDPGQGLRLIYYSQIVNDFQKGDIAEGYSVSREKKESFPLTVTSAQKNPTAFYLCASNLIAGATDTQYFGPGTRLTVL.

The rearrangement links TRBV7-2 to TRBJ2-3, with TRBD2 matching 8 bases. Germline V gene sequence: CDR1 SGHTA, CDR2 FQGNSA. The CDR3 has 13 amino acids. After removal of 1 base from V and 14 bases from J, the junction contained 8 bases not matched to a gene. In DNA, the CDR3 is TGTGCCAGCAGCTTAGGATTCGGGGGGGTCGGGTATTTT. Encoded protein: CASSLGFGGVGYF.

This chain connects TRBV6-5 to TRBJ2-7, with a tentative D call TRBD2 (6 bases). V was clipped by 6 bases and J by 2 bases, with 17 bases between them. The CDR3 has 15 residues. Germline assignment: CDR1 MNHEY and CDR2 SVGAGI. Written as DNA, the CDR3 is TGTGCCAGCAGGGGGGGACCCGCGGCCCCCTACGAGCAGTACTTC. It specifies CASRGGPAAPYEQYF.

This chain connects TRBV27 to TRBJ2-1; 7 bases line up with TRBD1. The V and J ends lost 6 bases and 2 bases, in that order; junction bases with no gene match: 10. This CDR3 has 16 residues. Germline V gene data show CDR1 as MNHEY and CDR2 as SMNVEV (reference sequence). The CDR3: CASSYASGTAYNEQFF. The CDR3 region has the DNA TGTGCCAGCAGCTACGCATCCGGGACAGCCTACAATGAGCAGTTCTTC.

This chain joins TRBV12-5 and TRBJ1-1, with 11 bases that match TRBD1. V lost 6 bases, J lost 2 bases, and 8 bases stayed unmatched. CDR1 LGHNT and CDR2 FRNRAP come from the germline V gene. CDR3 length equals 16 residues. This chain's CDR3 is CASGRRDRGANTEAFF. CDR3 in DNA: TGTGCTAGTGGCCGCCGGGACAGGGGGGCCAACACTGAAGCTTTCTTT.

On this clone: Other DNA sequences of this sample code for an identical CDR3. The CDR3 nucleotides read TGTGCCAGTAGTACAGGGACAGCCTTAAGAAACACCATATATTTT. Encoded protein: CASSTGTALRNTIYF. J is TRBJ1-3 and V is TRBV19, with TRBD1 matching over 7 bases. Looked up from germline, CDR1 is LNHDA and CDR2 is SQIVND (reference sequence). Trimming cost V 4 bases and J 5 bases; bases outside gene matches: 8. The CDR3 spans 15 residues.

This sequence joins TRBV6-5 and TRBJ1-1, with TRBD1 as a possible D gene (5 bases). The CDR3 spans 14 residues. The V end lost 4 bases, the J end lost 5 bases, and 14 bases lay between the germline ends. Germline V gene sequence: CDR1 MNHEY, CDR2 SVGAGI. Written as DNA, the CDR3 is TGTGCCAGCAGTTTTCAAAGGGGTCATACTGAAGCTTTCTTT. Amino acids: CASSFQRGHTEAFF.

The V call is TRBV19, the J call TRBJ1-2, with 12 nucleotides matching TRBD1. CDR3 length: 15 residues. The junction had 9 bases not matched to a gene; V was cut back by 6 bases and J by 7 bases. The germline CDR1 and CDR2 sequences are LNHDA and SQIVND (reference sequence). The CDR3 DNA follows: TGTGCCAGTAGGACCGGGACAGGGGGCTTCTCTGGCTACACCTTC. Translated: CASRTGTGGFSGYTF.

With respect to this clone: The sample has other DNA sequences that encode this CDR3 too. The chain carries TRBV9 and TRBJ2-3; no clear D gene. The CDR3 covers 14 residues. Germline CDR1 reads SGDLS; CDR2 reads YYNGEE. The ends were cut back, 0 bases at V and 0 bases at J, with 5 bases in the middle. In DNA, the CDR3 is TGTGCCAGCAGCGTAGGGCCGAGCACAGATACGCAGTATTTT. Protein: CASSVGPSTDTQYF.

This chain links TRBV19 with TRBJ2-2, with D possibly TRBD1 on 6 matching bases. Germline V gene data show CDR1 as LNHDA and CDR2 as SQIVND (reference sequence). The V gene lost 2 bases and the J gene lost 1 base, with 8 bases spanning the gap. This CDR3 contains 15 residues. The CDR3 DNA sequence: TGTGCCAGTAGTATAAAGACAGGGAACACCGGGGAGCTGTTTTTT. Protein product: CASSIKTGNTGELFF. The full variable domain, in which reference TRBV19 and TRBJ2-2 provide the parts outside the CDR3, is DGGITQSPKYLFRKEGQNVTLSCEQNLNHDAMYWYRQDPGQGLRLIYYSQIVNDFQKGDIAEGYSVSREKKESFPLTVTSAQKNPTAFYLCASSIKTGNTGELFFGEGSRLTVL.

The rearrangement joins TRBV29-1 to TRBJ2-7, with 8 bases matching TRBD1. V gave up 7 bases and J gave up 0 bases; unmatched junction bases: 2. Germline V gives CDR1 SQVTM, CDR2 ANQGSEA. This CDR3 is 12 amino acids long. CDR3 residues: CSAGQGSYEQYF. As DNA, the CDR3 is TGCAGCGCAGGACAGGGCTCCTACGAGCAGTACTTC.

This clone was seen a few times. The rearrangement uses TRBV9 and TRBJ1-6, with D hard to call. In germline, CDR1 is SGDLS, CDR2 YYNGEE. The CDR3 is 14 amino acids. Trimming pared 1 base from V and 9 bases from J, leaving 11 bases between. CDR3 residues: CASSVLEAFSPLHF. The CDR3, as DNA: TGTGCCAGCAGCGTACTCGAAGCTTTTTCACCCCTCCACTTT.

V is TRBV2 and J is TRBJ1-4; TRBD1 matches 7 bases. The trim removed 8 bases at V and 8 bases at J, leaving 14 bases unmatched. Germline CDR1 SNHLY, CDR2 FYNNEI. This CDR3 has 15 residues. CDR3 sequence reads: CASSSTGRREEKLFF. The CDR3 DNA follows: TGTGCCAGCTCTTCGACAGGGCGCCGGGAAGAAAAACTGTTTTTT.

The rearrangement links TRBV12-3 or TRBV12-4 to TRBJ2-7, with TRBD1 matching over 10 bases. CDR3 length: 13 amino acids. The junction had 4 bases not matched to a gene; V was cut back by 6 bases and J by 5 bases. Written as DNA, the CDR3 is TGTGCCAGCAGGGAGACAGGGGGCGACGAGCAGTACTTC. Translation: CASRETGGDEQYF.

The CDR3 here is CASRASGGAVYNEQFF. Here the CDR3 DNA reads TGTGCCAGCAGGGCTAGCGGGGGGGCCGTCTACAATGAGCAGTTCTTC. V and J are TRBV2 and TRBJ2-1, with 12 bases that match TRBD2. The CDR3 has 16 residues. After removal of 6 bases from V and 3 bases from J, the junction contained 6 bases not matched to a gene. The germline V gene has CDR1 SNHLY and CDR2 FYNNEI.

This chain uses TRBV27 with TRBJ2-3; 8 bases match TRBD1. V lost 5 bases, J lost 5 bases, and 6 bases stayed unmatched. The CDR3 consists of 14 residues. The V gene's germline CDR1 is MNHEY and CDR2 SMNVEV (reference sequence). CDR3 coding DNA: TGTGCCAGCAGTCCACGGACAGGGAGAGATACGCAGTATTTT. Translating it yields CASSPRTGRDTQYF.

The rearrangement uses TRBV10-3 and TRBJ1-2, with 10 bases aligning to TRBD1. The CDR3 covers 16 residues. J was trimmed by 4 bases and V by 6 bases; bases with no gene match: 11. From germline, CDR1 is ENHRY and CDR2 SYGVKD. The CDR3 protein is CAISVNRQGASYGYTF. As DNA, the CDR3 is TGTGCCATCAGCGTGAATAGACAGGGGGCCTCCTATGGCTACACCTTC.

The chain has TRBV5-1 and TRBJ2-2, with 7 bases lining up with TRBD1. CDR1 SGHRS and CDR2 YFSETQ come from the germline V gene. The CDR3 runs 15 residues. With V trimmed by 0 bases and J by 3 bases, 2 bases remained unmatched. The CDR3 DNA is TGCGCCAGCAGCTTGGTAGGGACAGACACCGGGGAGCTGTTTTTT. Protein: CASSLVGTDTGELFF.

The chain carries TRBV9 and TRBJ2-3, with 7 bases that match TRBD1. Germline lookup yields CDR1 SGDLS and CDR2 YYNGEE. V was pared by 5 bases and J by 1 base, with 10 bases of the junction left unmatched. The CDR3 consists of 16 residues. The CDR3 DNA follows: TGTGCCAGCAGTGACAAGGGGGCTTGGGGCACAGATACGCAGTATTTT. It specifies CASSDKGAWGTDTQYF.

The chain couples TRBV2 to TRBJ1-2; D gene uncertain. The germline gives CDR1 SNHLY, CDR2 FYNNEI. The CDR3 totals 12 residues. CDR3: CVRQKTNYGYTF. The CDR3 coding sequence is TGTGTCAGACAAAAGACTAACTATGGCTACACCTTC.

The genes are TRBV6-2 or TRBV6-3 and TRBJ2-1, with 10 bases matching TRBD2. The CDR3 length is 21 residues. Germline V gene lookup returns CDR1 MNHEY and CDR2 SVGEGT. Trimming took 2 bases from V and 1 from J; bases not matched to a gene: 17. The CDR3 here is CASSYPERAAGGSQSYNEQFF. The DNA for the CDR3 is TGTGCCAGCAGTTACCCCGAACGGGCAGCGGGAGGGTCACAGTCCTACAATGAGCAGTTCTTC.

This clone was picked up a small number of times. The chain is built from TRBV19 and TRBJ1-2, with a tentative D call TRBD1 (6 bases). This CDR3 has 11 amino acids. Germline assignment: CDR1 LNHDA and CDR2 SQIVND (reference sequence). Deletions cut 11 bases from V and 2 bases from J, with 9 bases between. The CDR3 loop is CASGQNYGYTF. In nucleotides, the CDR3 is TGTGCCTCAGGACAGAACTATGGCTACACCTTC.

CDR3 nucleotide sequence: TGTGCCAGCAGCTCGAGCTCCTACGAGCAGTACTTC. The encoded protein is CASSSSSYEQYF. The chain combines TRBV11-1 with TRBJ2-7; no clear D gene. Germline V gene sequence: CDR1 SGHAT, CDR2 FQDESV (reference sequence). The CDR3 consists of 12 residues. V gave up 4 bases and J gave up 0 bases, with 4 bases separating them. The full variable domain, in which reference TRBV11-1 and TRBJ2-7 provide the parts outside the CDR3, is EAEVAQSPRYKITEKSQAVAFWCDPISGHATLYWYRQILGQGPELLVQFQDESVVDDSQLPKDRFSAERLKGVDSTLKIQPAELGDSAMYLCASSSSSYEQYFGPGTRLTVT.

The genes are TRBV30 and TRBJ1-1; maybe TRBD1 (5 bases). This CDR3 has 12 amino acids. The V gene lost 3 bases and the J gene lost 6 bases, with 11 bases spanning the gap. Germline CDR1 GTSNPN, CDR2 SVGIG (reference sequence). The CDR3 loop is CAWRGGVAEAFF. In nucleotides, the CDR3 is TGTGCCTGGAGGGGGGGGGTGGCTGAAGCTTTCTTT.

This rearrangement joins TRBV4-3 to TRBJ1-5, with 9 bases identical to TRBD1. With 2 bases clipped from V and 3 bases from J, the junction kept 2 bases outside the gene matches. This CDR3 spans 15 amino acids. Germline V gene sequence: CDR1 LGHNA, CDR2 YSLEER. Here the CDR3 reads CASSQTGGYNQPQHF. DNA of the CDR3: TGCGCCAGCAGCCAAACAGGGGGCTACAATCAGCCCCAGCATTTT.

This clone has a single count. This rearrangement joins TRBV11-2 to TRBJ2-1, with 7 bases identical to TRBD1. This CDR3 has 15 residues. The germline V gene has CDR1 SGHAT and CDR2 FQNNGV. J gave up 5 bases and V 6 bases, and 10 bases lay outside the gene matches. The CDR3 DNA sequence: TGTGCCAGCAGTGTTGACAGGGCCCCGAACAATGAGCAGTTCTTC. This translates into CASSVDRAPNNEQFF.

The DNA of the CDR3 is TGCGCCAGCAGCCATGGCCAACAGGGGGCCCCAGATACGCAGTATTTT. As protein: CASSHGQQGAPDTQYF. The rearrangement joins TRBV4-1 to TRBJ2-3; 9 bases align to TRBD1. CDR1 and CDR2 (germline): MGHRA, YSYEKL. There are 16 residues in the CDR3. The junction had 8 bases not matched to a gene; V was cut back by 3 bases and J by 4 bases.

The gene calls are TRBV29-1 and TRBJ2-3; TRBD1 aligns across 8 bases. After removal of 6 bases from V and 3 bases from J, the junction contained 8 bases not matched to a gene. The CDR3 consists of 14 residues. Germline assignment: CDR1 SQVTM and CDR2 ANQGSEA. CDR3: CSVGQGISTDTQYF. CDR3 DNA: TGCAGCGTCGGACAGGGAATTAGTACAGATACGCAGTATTTT.

The chain joins TRBV12-3 or TRBV12-4 to TRBJ1-5; 9 nucleotides agree with TRBD1. V lost 6 bases and J lost 6; bases outside the gene matches: 3. The CDR3 sequence is 13 residues long. CDR3 DNA sequence: TGTGCCAGCAGACAGGGGGCTGGTCAGCCCCAGCATTTT. Protein product: CASRQGAGQPQHF.

This rearrangement joins TRBV3-1 (or the pseudogene TRBV3-2) to TRBJ2-1; TRBD1 might be the D (5 bases). V lost 0 bases and J lost 6, with 12 bases in between. The CDR3 is 15 amino acids. In germline, CDR1 is LGHDT, CDR2 YNNKEL (reference sequence). The chain's CDR3 is CASSQEPGLPNEQFF. The CDR3, as DNA: TGTGCCAGCAGCCAAGAGCCAGGGCTACCCAATGAGCAGTTCTTC.

This rearrangement joins TRBV4-1 to TRBJ2-3, with D maybe TRBD2 (6 bases). Trimming removed 1 base at V and 4 bases at J, with 12 bases between. The germline CDR1 and CDR2 sequences are MGHRA and YSYEKL. The CDR3 runs to 15 residues. The CDR3 is CASSQGLLASDTQYF. CDR3 DNA: TGCGCCAGCAGCCAAGGCCTCCTAGCGTCAGATACGCAGTATTTT.

V and J are TRBV6-5 and TRBJ1-5, with D possibly matching TRBD1 (6 bases). V lost 5 bases and J 5 bases, leaving 7 bases between the germline ends. The length of the CDR3 is 12 residues. Germline V gene sequence: CDR1 MNHEY, CDR2 SVGAGI. CDR3: CASSHRDQPQHF. Here the CDR3 DNA reads TGTGCCAGCAGTCACAGGGATCAGCCCCAGCATTTT.